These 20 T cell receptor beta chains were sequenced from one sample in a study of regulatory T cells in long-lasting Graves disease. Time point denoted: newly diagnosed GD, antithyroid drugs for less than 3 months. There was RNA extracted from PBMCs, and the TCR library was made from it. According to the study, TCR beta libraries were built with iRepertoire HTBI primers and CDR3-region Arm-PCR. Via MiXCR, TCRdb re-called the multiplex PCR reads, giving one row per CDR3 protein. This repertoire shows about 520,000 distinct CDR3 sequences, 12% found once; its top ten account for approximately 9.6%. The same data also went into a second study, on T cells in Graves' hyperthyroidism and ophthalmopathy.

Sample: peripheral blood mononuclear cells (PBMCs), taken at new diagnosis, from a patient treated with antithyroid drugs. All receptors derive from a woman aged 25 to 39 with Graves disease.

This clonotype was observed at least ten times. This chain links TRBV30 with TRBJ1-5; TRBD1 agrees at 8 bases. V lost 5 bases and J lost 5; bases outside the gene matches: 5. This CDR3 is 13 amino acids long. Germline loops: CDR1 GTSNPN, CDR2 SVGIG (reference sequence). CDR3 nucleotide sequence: TGTGCCTGGGCGGGACAGGCCGATCAGCCCCAGCATTTT. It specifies CAWAGQADQPQHF.

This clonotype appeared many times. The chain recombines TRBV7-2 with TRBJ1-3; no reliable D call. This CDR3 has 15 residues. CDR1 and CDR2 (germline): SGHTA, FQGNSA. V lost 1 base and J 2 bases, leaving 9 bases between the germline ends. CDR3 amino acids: CASSLDGGTGNTIYF. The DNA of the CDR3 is TGTGCCAGCAGCTTAGATGGAGGGACTGGAAACACCATATATTTT.

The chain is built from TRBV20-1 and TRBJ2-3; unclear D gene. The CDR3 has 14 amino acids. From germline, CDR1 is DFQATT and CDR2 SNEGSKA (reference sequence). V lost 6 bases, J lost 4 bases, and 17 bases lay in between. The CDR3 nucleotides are TGCAGTGCACCCGACTTCCACGTGGCAGATACGCAGTATTTT. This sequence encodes CSAPDFHVADTQYF.

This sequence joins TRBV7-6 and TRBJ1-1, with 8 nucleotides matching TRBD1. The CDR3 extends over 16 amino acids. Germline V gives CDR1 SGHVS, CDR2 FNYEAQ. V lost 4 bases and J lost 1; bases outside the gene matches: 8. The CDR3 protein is CASSWDRTTSNTEAFF. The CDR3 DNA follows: TGTGCCAGCAGCTGGGACAGGACCACTTCGAACACTGAAGCTTTCTTT. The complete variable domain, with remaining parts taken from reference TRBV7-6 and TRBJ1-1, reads GAGVSQSPRYKVTKRGQDVALRCDPISGHVSLYWYRQALGQGPEFLTYFNYEAQQDKSGLPNDRFSAERPEGSISTLTIQRTEQRDSAMYRCASSWDRTTSNTEAFFGQGTRLTVV.

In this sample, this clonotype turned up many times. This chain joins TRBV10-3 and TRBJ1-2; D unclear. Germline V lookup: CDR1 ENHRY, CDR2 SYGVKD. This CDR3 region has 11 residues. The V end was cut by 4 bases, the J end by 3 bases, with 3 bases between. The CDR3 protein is CAISADYGYTF. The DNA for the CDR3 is TGTGCCATCAGTGCAGACTATGGCTACACCTTC.

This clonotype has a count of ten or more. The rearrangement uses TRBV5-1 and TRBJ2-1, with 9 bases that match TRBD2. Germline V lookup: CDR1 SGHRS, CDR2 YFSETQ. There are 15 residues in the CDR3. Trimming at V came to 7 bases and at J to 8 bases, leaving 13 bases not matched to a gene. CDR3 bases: TGCGCCAGCCGCCTTAGCGGGAGAAGTGAGGATGAGCAGTTCTTC. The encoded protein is CASRLSGRSEDEQFF.

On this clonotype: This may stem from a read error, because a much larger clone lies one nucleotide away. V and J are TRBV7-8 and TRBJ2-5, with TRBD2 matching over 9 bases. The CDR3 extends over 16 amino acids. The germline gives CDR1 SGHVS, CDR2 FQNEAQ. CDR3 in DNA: TGTGCCAGCGGCTTAGGGTGGCGGGAGGGAAAAGAGACCCAGTACTTC. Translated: CASGLGWREGKETQYF. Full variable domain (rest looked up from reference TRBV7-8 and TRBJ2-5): GAGVSQSPRYKVAKRGQDVALRCDPISGHVSLFWYQQALGQGPEFLTYFQNEAQLDKSGLPSDRFFAERPEGSVSTLKIQRTQQEDSAVYLCASGLGWREGKETQYFGPGTRLLVL.

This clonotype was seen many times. The CDR3 here is CASSLGLGRGANTEAFF. The CDR3 DNA sequence: TGTGCCAGCAGCTTAGGCTTGGGCAGGGGGGCAAACACTGAAGCTTTCTTT. The genes are TRBV7-9 and TRBJ1-1; 7 nucleotides align to TRBD1. This CDR3 is built from 17 residues. CDR1 and CDR2 from the germline V gene are SEHNR and FQNEAQ (reference sequence). With 1 base clipped from V and 2 bases from J, the junction kept 10 bases outside the gene matches.

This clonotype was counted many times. The CDR3 region has the DNA TGTGCCAGCAGTGAGTATTGGCAGGGCCAGGAGACCCAGTACTTC. Encoded protein: CASSEYWQGQETQYF. The J gene is TRBJ2-5, the V gene TRBV6-1; TRBD1 is a possible D gene (5 bases). V lost 3 bases, J lost 5 bases, and 16 bases lay in between. The germline CDR1 and CDR2 sequences are MNHNS and SASEGT. The CDR3 consists of 15 residues.

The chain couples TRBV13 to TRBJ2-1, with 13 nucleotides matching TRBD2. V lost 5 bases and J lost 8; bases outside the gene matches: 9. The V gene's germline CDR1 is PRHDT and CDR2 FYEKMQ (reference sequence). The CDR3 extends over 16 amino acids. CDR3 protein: CASSQTGLAGDDEQFF. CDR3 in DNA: TGTGCCAGCAGCCAAACCGGACTAGCGGGAGACGATGAGCAGTTCTTC.

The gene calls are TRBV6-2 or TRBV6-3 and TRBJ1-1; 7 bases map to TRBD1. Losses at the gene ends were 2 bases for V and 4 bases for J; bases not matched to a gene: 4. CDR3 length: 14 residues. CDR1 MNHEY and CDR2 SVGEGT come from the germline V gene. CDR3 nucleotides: TGTGCCAGCAGTTACGGAGGGGGCGTCACTGAAGCTTTCTTT. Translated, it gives CASSYGGGVTEAFF.

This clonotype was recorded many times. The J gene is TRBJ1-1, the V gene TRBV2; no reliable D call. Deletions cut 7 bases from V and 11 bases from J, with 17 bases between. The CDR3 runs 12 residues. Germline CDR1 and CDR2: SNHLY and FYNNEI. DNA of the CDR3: TGTGCCAGCACCGAGGCGGTCCGAGGGGCTTTCTTT. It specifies CASTEAVRGAFF.

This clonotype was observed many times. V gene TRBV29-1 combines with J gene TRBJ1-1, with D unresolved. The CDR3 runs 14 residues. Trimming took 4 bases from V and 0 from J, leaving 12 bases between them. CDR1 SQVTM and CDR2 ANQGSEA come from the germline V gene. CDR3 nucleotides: TGCAGCGTTGCGAATCGGGCACTGAACACTGAAGCTTTCTTT. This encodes CSVANRALNTEAFF.

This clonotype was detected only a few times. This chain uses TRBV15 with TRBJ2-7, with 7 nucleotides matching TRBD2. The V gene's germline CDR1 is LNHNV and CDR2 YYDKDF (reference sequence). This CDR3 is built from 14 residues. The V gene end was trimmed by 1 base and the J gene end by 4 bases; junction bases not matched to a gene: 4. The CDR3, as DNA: TGTGCCACCAGCAGAGGAGGGCGGGAGTACGAGCAGTACTTC. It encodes CATSRGGREYEQYF.

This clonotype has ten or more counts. CDR3 nucleotides: TGCAGTGCCTATAGCGGGATTTCCTACAATGAGCAGTTCTTC. This codes for CSAYSGISYNEQFF. The chain links TRBV20-1 to TRBJ2-1; 8 nucleotides agree with TRBD2. Unmatched junction bases numbered 5, after V lost 6 bases and J lost 1 base. This CDR3 has 14 amino acids. In germline, CDR1 is DFQATT, CDR2 SNEGSKA (reference sequence).

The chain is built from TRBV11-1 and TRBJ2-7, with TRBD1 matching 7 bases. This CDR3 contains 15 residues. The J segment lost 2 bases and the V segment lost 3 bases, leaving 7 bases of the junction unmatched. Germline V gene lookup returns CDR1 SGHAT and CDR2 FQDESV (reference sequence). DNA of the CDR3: TGTGCCAGCAGCTTTTTTAAGGGGGCAACCTACGAGCAGTACTTC. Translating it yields CASSFFKGATYEQYF.

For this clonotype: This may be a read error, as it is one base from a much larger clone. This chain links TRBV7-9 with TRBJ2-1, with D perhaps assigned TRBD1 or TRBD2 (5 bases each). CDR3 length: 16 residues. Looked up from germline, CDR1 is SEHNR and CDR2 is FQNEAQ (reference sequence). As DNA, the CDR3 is TGTACCAGCAGCTTAGGGGCAGGGAGATCTTACAATGAGCAGTTCTTC. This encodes CTSSLGAGRSYNEQFF.

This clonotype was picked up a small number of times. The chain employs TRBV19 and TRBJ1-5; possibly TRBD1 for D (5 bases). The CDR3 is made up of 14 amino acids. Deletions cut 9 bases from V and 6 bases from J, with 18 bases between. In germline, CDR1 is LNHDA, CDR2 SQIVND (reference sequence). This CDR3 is CASRHPGESQPQHF. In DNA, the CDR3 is TGTGCCAGCCGTCACCCGGGGGAAAGTCAGCCCCAGCATTTT.

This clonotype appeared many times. The CDR3 reads CASSVSANYGYTF. For the CDR3, the DNA is TGTGCCAGCAGTGTATCAGCTAACTATGGCTACACCTTC. V is TRBV2 and J is TRBJ1-2; no definite D call. Germline CDR1 and CDR2: SNHLY and FYNNEI. The CDR3 sequence is 13 residues long. V lost 4 bases, J lost 0 bases, and 6 bases lay in between.

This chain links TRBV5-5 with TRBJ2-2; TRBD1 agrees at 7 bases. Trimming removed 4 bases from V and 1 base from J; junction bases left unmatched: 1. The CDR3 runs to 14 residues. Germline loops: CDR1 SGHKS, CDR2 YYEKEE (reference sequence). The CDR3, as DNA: TGTGCCAGCAGCGGGACAGTGAACACCGGGGAGCTGTTTTTT. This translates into CASSGTVNTGELFF.